This T cell receptor (beta chain) was captured by sequencing in a study of blood T cell repertoires in COVID-19. Study-level information: COVID-19 samples from acute and convalescent phases originated in the United States, Italy and Spain.

Donors in Cohort 3 counted as recovered after two negative PCRs, clearance, or symptom resolution. Trimming left V 5 bases short and J 9 bases short, with 8 bases between. This CDR3 has 11 residues. CDR1 and CDR2 from the germline V gene are SGHVS and FQNEAQ. Under the authors' procedure: How many nucleated cells were present was estimated from reference gene primer amplification. Using immunoSEQ multiplex PCR, the repertoire was profiled, and TCRdb retains in-frame clones only, with some absent. The V and J calls and the clone size are those of that table, but D and trimming were determined from the DNA. The sample shows over 250,000 clones, 88% of them seen only once.

This TCR was recovered from a woman under 40 who had recovered from COVID-19. Sequencing was done on a sample of PBMCs or T cells enriched from blood (not recorded which). J is TRBJ1-5 and V is TRBV7-8; no firm D call. The CDR3 is CASSLTGPQHF. CDR3 bases: TGTGCCAGCAGCCTCACCGGGCCCCAGCATTTT.